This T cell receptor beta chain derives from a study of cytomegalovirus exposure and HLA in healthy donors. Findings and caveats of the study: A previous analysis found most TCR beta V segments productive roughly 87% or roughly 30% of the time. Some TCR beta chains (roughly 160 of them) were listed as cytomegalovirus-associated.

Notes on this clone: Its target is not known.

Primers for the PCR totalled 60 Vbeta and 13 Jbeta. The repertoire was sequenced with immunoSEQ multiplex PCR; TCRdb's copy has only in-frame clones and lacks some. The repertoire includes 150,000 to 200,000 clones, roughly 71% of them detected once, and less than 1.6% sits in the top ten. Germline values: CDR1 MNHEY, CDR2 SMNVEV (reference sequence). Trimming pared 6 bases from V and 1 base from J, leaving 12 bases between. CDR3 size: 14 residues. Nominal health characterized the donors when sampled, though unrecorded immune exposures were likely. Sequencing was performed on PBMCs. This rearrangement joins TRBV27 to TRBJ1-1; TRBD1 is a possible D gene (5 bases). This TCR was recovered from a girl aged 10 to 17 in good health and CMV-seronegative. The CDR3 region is CASSLGRGNTEAFF. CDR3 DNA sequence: TGTGCCAGCAGCCTGGGGCGTGGGAACACTGAAGCTTTCTTT.